Below, 31 T cell receptor beta chains from the same sample are listed, as sequenced in a study of T-cell memory formation after mild COVID-19. TCRdb called the 5' RACE reads again in MiXCR, with one record for every CDR3 protein. The table has roughly 100,000 distinct CDR3 sequences, roughly an eighth seen once. Sample: PBMCs or a T cell subset sorted from them (not recorded which). The receptors were gathered from an adult woman who had mild COVID-19 (a few samples of this study predate the infection). Cell type and time point are not known.

The chain uses TRBV9 and TRBJ2-5; 13 nucleotides align to TRBD2. The ends lost 1 base at V and 7 bases at J; junction bases unmatched: 1. In germline, CDR1 is SGDLS, CDR2 YYNGEE. The CDR3 runs 14 residues. CDR3 loop: CASSVRTSGGTQYF. In DNA form, the CDR3 reads TGTGCCAGCAGCGTAAGGACTAGCGGGGGGACCCAGTACTTC.

In this sample, this clonotype turned up a few times. The gene calls are TRBV6-1 and TRBJ2-1; 7 positions match TRBD2. Germline V CDR1 and CDR2: MNHNS, SASEGT. J was trimmed by 5 bases and V by 1 base; bases with no gene match: 5. This CDR3 is built from 15 residues. CDR3 sequence (DNA): TGTGCCAGCAGTGAAGTTCCTAGCGGCCACAATGAGCAGTTCTTC. This codes for CASSEVPSGHNEQFF.

V is TRBV20-1 and J is TRBJ2-1, with 12 positions matching TRBD2. The length of the CDR3 is 19 residues. V was clipped by 5 bases and J by 1 base; unmatched bases: 15. In germline, CDR1 is DFQATT, CDR2 SNEGSKA (reference sequence). For the CDR3, the DNA is TGCAGTGCTTGTGCCCTGAGGACTAGCGGGGCATATTCCTACAATGAGCAGTTCTTC. Translated: CSACALRTSGAYSYNEQFF.

This clonotype was observed a handful of times. The chain employs TRBV20-1 and TRBJ2-1, with D perhaps matching TRBD2 (6 bases). V was trimmed by 0 bases and J by 4 bases, leaving 16 bases between them. The CDR3 is made up of 16 amino acids. Germline V lookup: CDR1 DFQATT, CDR2 SNEGSKA (reference sequence). CDR3 region: CSARDRGKAGYNEQFF. The CDR3 bases are TGCAGTGCTAGAGATCGCGGCAAGGCGGGGTACAATGAGCAGTTCTTC.

The chain couples TRBV29-1 to TRBJ1-2; 8 bases map to TRBD1. V lost 7 bases to trimming and J lost 3 bases; unmatched junction nucleotides: 4. Germline assignment: CDR1 SQVTM and CDR2 ANQGSEA. This CDR3 contains 12 residues. CDR3: CSAQTGDYGYTF. CDR3 nucleotides: TGCAGCGCGCAGACAGGGGACTATGGCTACACCTTC. Full variable domain (rest looked up from reference TRBV29-1 and TRBJ1-2): SAVISQKPSRDICQRGTSLTIQCQVDSQVTMMFWYRQQPGQSLTLIATANQGSEATYESGFVIDKFPISRPNLTFSTLTVSNMSPEDSSIYLCSAQTGDYGYTFGSGTRLTVV.

This clonotype was counted ten times or more. The gene calls are TRBV28 and TRBJ2-2; TRBD1 might be the D (6 bases). Germline CDR1 MDHEN, CDR2 SYDVKM. Trimming shortened V by 4 bases and J by 7 bases, and 16 bases separated the two germline ends. CDR3 size: 15 residues. The CDR3 DNA sequence: TGTGCCAGCAGTTATACTTCGAGGGGGTACGGGGAGCTGTTTTTT. Amino acid sequence: CASSYTSRGYGELFF.

A few counts support this clonotype. The rearrangement joins TRBV18 to TRBJ1-1; D perhaps matches TRBD1 (5 bases). Germline V gene lookup returns CDR1 KGHSH and CDR2 LQKENI. V lost 6 bases and J lost 5, with 16 bases in between. The CDR3 runs 14 residues. As DNA, the CDR3 is TGTGCCAGCTCCCACCCGGCAGGGCGGACTGAAGCTTTCTTT. This codes for CASSHPAGRTEAFF.

The chain combines TRBV25-1 with TRBJ2-1; D perhaps matches TRBD1 (6 bases). The CDR3 loop spans 14 amino acids. Trimming left V 5 bases short and J 7 bases short, with 15 bases between. Germline CDR1 is MGHDK and CDR2 is SYGVNS. This CDR3 reads CASSLGTNLNEQFF. CDR3 nucleotide sequence: TGTGCCAGCAGTCTCGGGACAAATTTGAATGAGCAGTTCTTC.

This clonotype has a count of ten or more. The chain joins TRBV20-1 to TRBJ1-1; 9 bases are a match to TRBD1. V lost 6 bases, J lost 1 base, and 6 bases stayed unmatched. CDR1 and CDR2 (germline): DFQATT, SNEGSKA (reference sequence). The CDR3 has 14 amino acids. CDR3: CSAPGTGWNTEAFF. CDR3 coding DNA: TGCAGTGCCCCTGGGACAGGGTGGAACACTGAAGCTTTCTTT.

The J gene is TRBJ2-5, the V gene TRBV4-3, with 7 bases fitting TRBD2. Germline assignment: CDR1 LGHNA and CDR2 YSLEER. The V gene end was trimmed by 3 bases and the J gene end by 0 bases; junction bases not matched to a gene: 13. The CDR3 is 18 residues long. CDR3 coding DNA: TGCGCCAGCAGCCAGGAATACGGCGGGAGCAGGTACCAAGAGACCCAGTACTTC. As protein: CASSQEYGGSRYQETQYF.

The chain carries TRBV20-1 and TRBJ2-7; 8 bases are a match to TRBD1. Germline loops: CDR1 DFQATT, CDR2 SNEGSKA (reference sequence). This CDR3 is built from 16 residues. With V trimmed by 1 base and J by 5 bases, 13 bases remained unmatched. This CDR3 reads CSARGSTGAVVDEQYF. CDR3 DNA: TGCAGTGCTAGAGGCTCGACAGGGGCAGTAGTTGACGAGCAGTACTTC.

V gene TRBV6-2 or TRBV6-3 combines with J gene TRBJ2-1; 8 bases are shared with TRBD1. With V trimmed by 6 bases and J by 7 bases, 8 bases remained unmatched. There are 14 residues in the CDR3. From germline, CDR1 is MNHEY and CDR2 SVGEGT. DNA for the CDR3: TGTGCCAGCAGCTCCGCGGACAGGGTGAATGAGCAGTTCTTC. It encodes CASSSADRVNEQFF.

This chain links TRBV7-9 with TRBJ2-7; 7 bases are a match to TRBD1. Per the germline V gene, CDR1 is SEHNR and CDR2 is FQNEAQ (reference sequence). V gave up 3 bases and J gave up 2 bases; unmatched junction bases: 4. The CDR3 loop spans 14 amino acids. CDR3 nucleotides: TGTGCCAGCAGCTTGACGGACAGGCCCTACGAGCAGTACTTC. This translates into CASSLTDRPYEQYF.

CDR3 region: CASSLGDRARLETQYF. The CDR3 coding sequence is TGCGCCAGCAGCTTGGGGGACAGGGCGAGATTGGAGACCCAGTACTTC. This chain uses TRBV5-1 with TRBJ2-5; 9 positions match TRBD1. CDR1 is SGHRS and CDR2 is YFSETQ in the germline V gene. Germline trimming cut 0 bases from V and 5 bases from J; bases unmatched to any gene: 8. The CDR3 runs 16 residues.

This clonotype occurred a few times. The genes are TRBV12-3 or TRBV12-4 and TRBJ1-5; D not resolved. This CDR3 spans 14 amino acids. The V end was cut by 6 bases, the J end by 5 bases, with 14 bases between. CDR3: CASSPSSYYQPQHF. In DNA form, the CDR3 reads TGTGCCAGCAGCCCCTCGTCCTATTATCAGCCCCAGCATTTT.

This clonotype was counted many times. The chain combines TRBV6-5 with TRBJ2-7, with D possibly matching TRBD2 (5 bases). V was pared by 0 bases and J by 3 bases, with 12 bases between. This CDR3 is built from 15 residues. Germline CDR1 is MNHEY and CDR2 is SVGAGI. DNA for the CDR3: TGTGCCAGCAGTTACTCCCGACTGGGAGACTACGAGCAGTACTTC. Translating gives CASSYSRLGDYEQYF.

The rearrangement links TRBV10-3 to TRBJ2-7, with 7 bases lining up with TRBD2. This CDR3 spans 13 amino acids. The V gene end was trimmed by 2 bases and the J gene end by 6 bases; junction bases not matched to a gene: 4. CDR1 and CDR2 (germline): ENHRY, SYGVKD. CDR3 coding DNA: TGTGCCATCAGTGAGAACAGCGGGACCGAGCAGTACTTC. Amino acids: CAISENSGTEQYF.

This clonotype has just a few counts. This rearrangement joins TRBV18 to TRBJ2-1, with D hard to call. Per the germline V gene, CDR1 is KGHSH and CDR2 is LQKENI. The ends were cut back, 1 base at V and 6 bases at J, with 13 bases in the middle. CDR3 length equals 15 residues. CDR3 coding DNA: TGTGCCAGCTCACCACAGAACACGCTGGGCAATGAGCAGTTCTTC. Translated: CASSPQNTLGNEQFF. Together with reference TRBV18 and TRBJ2-1, the CDR3 gives the full variable domain: NAGVMQNPRHLVRRRGQEARLRCSPMKGHSHVYWYRQLPEEGLKFMVYLQKENIIDESGMPKERFSAEFPKEGPSILRIQQVVRGDSAAYFCASSPQNTLGNEQFFGPGTRLTVL.

Points on this clonotype: A junction end diverges from the germline sequence, so it may reflect a read error. The chain joins TRBV7-9 to TRBJ2-7, with 8 bases identical to TRBD1. Per germline, CDR1 SEHNR and CDR2 FQNEAQ (reference sequence). The CDR3 contains 15 residues. This chain's CDR3 is CASSKVGQDSNEQYF. In nucleotides, the CDR3 is TGTGCCAGCAGCAAAGTGGGACAGGACTCCAACGAGCAGTACTTC. Full variable domain (outside the CDR3, taken from reference TRBV7-9 and TRBJ2-7): DTGVSQNPRHKITKRGQNVTFRCDPISEHNRLYWYRQTLGQGPEFLTYFQNEAQLEKSRLLSDRFSAERPKGSFSTLEIQRTEQGDSAMYLCASSKVGQDSNEQYFGPGTRLTVT.

The chain is built from TRBV19 and TRBJ2-5; D possibly corresponds to TRBD2 (5 bases). Trimming removed 2 bases at V and 3 bases at J, with 10 bases between. The CDR3 loop spans 14 amino acids. CDR1 LNHDA and CDR2 SQIVND come from the germline V gene (reference sequence). The CDR3 protein is CASSILASEETQYF. For the CDR3, the DNA is TGTGCCAGTAGTATACTAGCTTCGGAAGAGACCCAGTACTTC.

The chain has TRBV27 and TRBJ2-7; TRBD1 might be the D (6 bases). This CDR3 spans 16 amino acids. Germline CDR1 is MNHEY and CDR2 is SMNVEV (reference sequence). Trimming removed 2 bases at V and 0 bases at J, with 14 bases between. The CDR3 coding sequence is TGTGCCAGCAGTTTACTCACAGGGCCGAGCTCCTACGAGCAGTACTTC. Its translation: CASSLLTGPSSYEQYF.

This clonotype was counted a few times. The chain has TRBV7-8 and TRBJ2-2; 9 bases match TRBD1. The CDR3 extends over 15 amino acids. From germline, CDR1 is SGHVS and CDR2 FQNEAQ. V shed 4 bases, J shed 7 bases, and the junction held 7 bases outside the gene matches. The CDR3 reads CASSSPGQGVGELFF. CDR3 nucleotides: TGTGCCAGCAGCTCTCCGGGACAGGGAGTCGGGGAGCTGTTTTTT. The complete variable domain, with remaining parts taken from reference TRBV7-8 and TRBJ2-2, reads GAGVSQSPRYKVAKRGQDVALRCDPISGHVSLFWYQQALGQGPEFLTYFQNEAQLDKSGLPSDRFFAERPEGSVSTLKIQRTQQEDSAVYLCASSSPGQGVGELFFGEGSRLTVL.

CDR3 DNA: TGCAGTGCTAGAGATTCGCAGGGCCCCATGACCGGGGAGCTGTTTTTT. Its translation is CSARDSQGPMTGELFF. The V gene is TRBV20-1, the J gene TRBJ2-2; a weak D match, TRBD1 (5 bases). Germline-derived CDR1 and CDR2 are DFQATT and SNEGSKA (reference sequence). The V end was cut by 0 bases, the J end by 5 bases, with 16 bases between. The CDR3 contains 16 residues.

This clonotype was seen many times. The V call is TRBV4-3, the J call TRBJ2-7; D unclear. Germline V gene data show CDR1 as LGHNA and CDR2 as YSLEER. The CDR3 is 13 residues long. V shed 0 bases and J shed 3 bases, with 6 bases lying between them. In DNA, the CDR3 is TGCGCCAGCAGCCAAGAGGCCGGCTACGAGCAGTACTTC. Protein: CASSQEAGYEQYF.

V usage is TRBV9 and J usage is TRBJ2-1; TRBD2 matches at 9 bases. Germline loops: CDR1 SGDLS, CDR2 YYNGEE. V shed 3 bases, J shed 8 bases, and the junction held 6 bases outside the gene matches. CDR3 length equals 14 residues. Here the CDR3 reads CASSASGGYDEQFF. The CDR3 coding sequence is TGTGCCAGCAGCGCCAGCGGGGGGTACGATGAGCAGTTCTTC.

This clonotype was observed a handful of times. J is TRBJ2-3 and V is TRBV7-8, with 10 positions matching TRBD2. CDR1 SGHVS and CDR2 FQNEAQ come from the germline V gene. V lost 1 base and J lost 7; bases outside the gene matches: 11. This CDR3 spans 17 amino acids. The CDR3 reads CASSLGLAGELFNTQYF. As DNA, the CDR3 is TGTGCCAGCAGCTTAGGTCTAGCGGGAGAACTATTTAATACGCAGTATTTT. The whole variable domain, filled in from reference TRBV7-8 and TRBJ2-3, reads GAGVSQSPRYKVAKRGQDVALRCDPISGHVSLFWYQQALGQGPEFLTYFQNEAQLDKSGLPSDRFFAERPEGSVSTLKIQRTQQEDSAVYLCASSLGLAGELFNTQYFGPGTRLTVL.

This clonotype was seen a few times. The rearrangement links TRBV7-6 to TRBJ1-5; TRBD1 is a possible D gene (5 bases). This CDR3 contains 19 residues. Between the trimmed V and J ends, which lost 5 bases and 0 bases, there was a span of 23 bases. Per the germline V gene, CDR1 is SGHVS and CDR2 is FNYEAQ. The CDR3 DNA follows: TGTGCCAGCAGCCCCGGTCTACAGCCCGTGGGGGGTAGCAATCAGCCCCAGCATTTT. Its protein is CASSPGLQPVGGSNQPQHF.

This chain uses TRBV3-1 with TRBJ1-1; 9 bases agree with TRBD1. Germline V gene lookup returns CDR1 LGHDT and CDR2 YNNKEL (reference sequence). Trimming took 4 bases from V and 0 from J; bases not matched to a gene: 6. The CDR3 runs 16 residues. The chain's CDR3 is CASSRRTGALNTEAFF. CDR3 bases: TGTGCCAGCAGCCGCCGGACAGGGGCCCTGAACACTGAAGCTTTCTTT.

This clonotype was observed a few times. The V gene is TRBV10-1, the J gene TRBJ2-6; 11 bases match TRBD1. Trimming cost V 3 bases and J 0 bases; bases outside gene matches: 4. The germline CDR1 and CDR2 sequences are WNHNN and SYGVQD (reference sequence). The CDR3 has 18 residues. CDR3 nucleotides: TGCGCCAGCAGTGATACGGGACAGGGGGACTCTGGGGCCAACGTCCTGACTTTC. Protein sequence: CASSDTGQGDSGANVLTF.

The DNA of the CDR3 is TGTGCCAGCAGCTTGGAAGTGGGGCCTGGGGGCCTGAACACCGGGGAGCTGTTTTTT. Amino acids: CASSLEVGPGGLNTGELFF. The chain combines TRBV5-5 with TRBJ2-2; TRBD1 might be the D (6 bases). Trimming pared 0 bases from V and 1 base from J, leaving 19 bases between. Germline loops: CDR1 SGHKS, CDR2 YYEKEE (reference sequence). The CDR3 has 19 residues.

This chain uses TRBV12-3 or TRBV12-4 with TRBJ2-1; D is possibly TRBD2 (6 bases). The ends were cut back, 6 bases at V and 8 bases at J, with 17 bases in the middle. The CDR3 is 14 amino acids. CDR3 coding DNA: TGTGCCAGCAGCCGTTTAAACTGGAGGGATGAGCAGTTCTTC. Translation: CASSRLNWRDEQFF.